This T cell receptor beta chain was documented in a study of blood T cell repertoires in COVID-19. Germline V CDR1 and CDR2: SGHDT, YYEEEE. Trimming removed 4 bases from V and 1 base from J; junction bases left unmatched: 6. The CDR3 spans 16 residues. Only a few counts were recorded for this clone. Clones were read by immunoSEQ multiplex PCR, and TCRdb kept only the in-frame ones, dropping some. The sample has around 480,000 clones, around 87% seen once. Material: PBMCs or T cells enriched from blood (not recorded which). The chain carries TRBV5-6 and TRBJ2-5, with 11 bases aligning to TRBD2. This TCR came from a woman between 18 and 30 years old who had recovered from COVID-19. CDR3 sequence reads: CASSLGLAGLQETQYF. In DNA form, the CDR3 reads TGTGCCAGCAGCCTCGGACTAGCGGGCCTCCAAGAGACCCAGTACTTC. Based on the CDR3 plus reference TRBV5-6 and TRBJ2-5, the full variable domain is DAGVTQSPTHLIKTRGQQVTLRCSPKSGHDTVSWYQQALGQGPQFIFQYYEEEERQRGNFPDRFSGHQFPNYSSELNVNALLLGDSALYLCASSLGLAGLQETQYFGPGTRLLVL.